The sample holds many counts of the clone carrying this T cell receptor (beta chain). Its antigen is still unknown. The missing conserved phenylalanine or tryptophan at the end of this CDR3 makes a read error likely. This CDR3 has 13 amino acids. V shed 3 bases and J shed 7 bases, with 10 bases lying between them. Per the germline V gene, CDR1 is SNHLY and CDR2 is FYNNEI. These data originate in a study of regulatory T cells in long-lasting Graves disease. Study summary: For a period under 3 months, newly diagnosed Graves' patients had taken antithyroid drugs. General study results and limits: The persistent group shared 2,500 to 3,000 public clonotypes, more than the 850 to 1,000 shared by new patients.

Arm-PCR with iRepertoire HTBI primers amplified the CDR3 regions for these TCR beta libraries. TCRdb analysed the multiplex PCR reads with MiXCR anew, one entry per CDR3 protein. The sample gives approximately 360,000 distinct CDR3 sequences, approximately 12% of which show up once; approximately 17% is in the top ten. Time point of the sample: newly diagnosed GD, antithyroid drugs for less than 3 months. TCR sequences were obtained from RNA taken from PBMCs. These data were also reused for a study on T cells in Graves' hyperthyroidism and ophthalmopathy. Per that study: These patients, aged 18 to 65, had recently diagnosed hyperthyroidism lasting under 2 months.

Sequenced material: peripheral blood mononuclear cells (PBMCs), taken at new diagnosis, from a patient treated with antithyroid drugs. The J gene is TRBJ2-1, the V gene TRBV2; D may correspond to TRBD1 or TRBD2 (6 bases each). The receptor was isolated from a woman between 18 and 29 years old with Graves disease. CDR3 in amino acids: CASSDWGANEQFL. The CDR3 DNA sequence: TGTGCCAGCAGTGATTGGGGGGCGAATGAGCAGTTCCTC.